One sample yielded the 14 T cell receptor beta chains listed below, sequenced in a study of graft-versus-host responses after intestinal transplantation. Investigators plated some 200,000 CFSE-labeled responder cells together with some 200,000 irradiated stimulator cells labeled with violet dye. Produced via immunoSEQ multiplex PCR; TCRdb's table is partial and in-frame only. The sample contains some 10,000 clones, about 30% of which appear only once. Specimen: alloreactive CD8+ T cells from a mixed lymphocyte reaction culture, collected before intestinal transplant. Subset described: CFSE-low proliferating T cells sorted from approximately 6-day pre-transplant mixed lymphocyte reaction (GvH or HvG direction). All receptors derive from a human patient who received an intestinal transplant.

By share, this clone counts as medium-sized. The rearrangement links TRBV7-6 to TRBJ2-5; 9 bases are a match to TRBD2. This CDR3 comprises 17 residues. Trimming took 3 bases from V and 4 from J; bases not matched to a gene: 12. CDR1 SGHVS and CDR2 FNYEAQ come from the germline V gene. For the CDR3, the DNA is TGTGCCAGCAGCTTTCTTTCGGGAGCGGGGGGCGGAGAGACCCAGTACTTC. It specifies CASSFLSGAGGGETQYF.

The V call is TRBV10-1, the J call TRBJ2-7; weak D call: TRBD2 (5 bases). The germline V and J ends were trimmed by 4 bases and 3 bases, with 10 bases remaining between them. Germline CDR1 and CDR2: WNHNN and SYGVQD (reference sequence). The CDR3 covers 13 residues. The CDR3 protein is CASSGTRVYEQYF. CDR3 DNA sequence: TGCGCCAGCAGTGGAACTAGGGTCTACGAGCAGTACTTC.

This clone is classed as medium-sized. The chain links TRBV10-3 to TRBJ2-7; D possibly corresponds to TRBD2 (6 bases). Germline V gene sequence: CDR1 ENHRY, CDR2 SYGVKD. CDR3 size: 12 residues. V was pared by 10 bases and J by 3 bases, with 13 bases between. The CDR3 DNA reads TGTGCCACCGGGGACTCCCTCTACGAGCAGTACTTC. This gives the protein CATGDSLYEQYF.

The V call is TRBV7-9, the J call TRBJ1-2; 8 bases map to TRBD1. The CDR3 sequence is 14 residues long. Germline V CDR1 and CDR2: SEHNR, FQNEAQ (reference sequence). J gave up 6 bases and V 5 bases, and 8 bases lay outside the gene matches. CDR3 bases: TGTGCCAGCAGCCCCCGGGACAGGCAGGATGGCTACACCTTC. Its protein is CASSPRDRQDGYTF.

V usage is TRBV9 and J usage is TRBJ2-1; D perhaps matches TRBD2 (5 bases). Trimming cost V 0 bases and J 4 bases, with 11 bases left between them. Germline V lookup: CDR1 SGDLS, CDR2 YYNGEE. This CDR3 is 15 amino acids long. This chain's CDR3 is CASSVDGGLYNEQFF. DNA of the CDR3: TGTGCCAGCAGCGTAGACGGTGGACTTTACAATGAGCAGTTCTTC. Drawing the rest from reference TRBV9 and TRBJ2-1, the complete variable domain is DSGVTQTPKHLITATGQRVTLRCSPRSGDLSVYWYQQSLDQGLQFLIQYYNGEERAKGNILERFSAQQFPDLHSELNLSSLELGDSALYFCASSVDGGLYNEQFFGPGTRLTVL.

This chain uses TRBV2 with TRBJ1-2; D is perhaps TRBD1 (5 bases). Trimming stripped 6 bases from V and 4 bases from J, with 15 bases between. Germline V gene data show CDR1 as SNHLY and CDR2 as FYNNEI. The CDR3 has 14 residues. The CDR3 DNA follows: TGTGCCAGCAGGGTGGTACAGGCCCCCTATGGCTACACCTTC. It yields the protein CASRVVQAPYGYTF.

The chain is built from TRBV15 and TRBJ1-2, with unresolved D. Per germline, CDR1 LNHNV and CDR2 YYDKDF (reference sequence). The CDR3 totals 14 residues. V was clipped by 1 base and J by 3 bases, with 9 bases between them. CDR3 protein: CATSRVAAHYGYTF. CDR3 in DNA: TGTGCCACCAGCAGAGTCGCGGCCCACTATGGCTACACCTTC. The variable domain in full, with the rest retrieved from reference TRBV15 and TRBJ1-2, is DAMVIQNPRYQVTQFGKPVTLSCSQTLNHNVMYWYQQKSSQAPKLLFHYYDKDFNNEADTPDNFQSRRPNTSFCFLDIRSPGLGDTAMYLCATSRVAAHYGYTFGSGTRLTVV.

A note on this clone: Relative to the germline gene, one junction end is altered; a read error may explain this. The chain joins TRBV7-7 to TRBJ2-1, with a weak D call TRBD2 (5 bases). CDR1 and CDR2 (germline): SSHAT, FNYEAQ (reference sequence). The CDR3 runs to 15 residues. CDR3 sequence (DNA): TGTGCTAGCAGCTTAGAGACGGGAAACCTCAATGAGCAGTTCTTC. It encodes CASSLETGNLNEQFF.

The genes are TRBV11-2 and TRBJ2-7, with D tentatively TRBD2 (6 bases). The CDR3 runs to 16 residues. From germline, CDR1 is SGHAT and CDR2 FQNNGV. The germline V and J ends were trimmed by 3 bases and 0 bases, with 15 bases remaining between them. CDR3 coding DNA: TGTGCCAGCAGCTTCCCTAGCGTAAGGGGCTCCTACGAGCAGTACTTC. It yields the protein CASSFPSVRGSYEQYF.

This clone was found a few times. This sequence is one base from a far larger clone and is likely a read error. V is TRBV10-2 and J is TRBJ2-7, with D uncertain. CDR1 is WSHSY, CDR2 SAAADI, per germline. This CDR3 is built from 14 residues. CDR3 residues: CASSDYIVTSPLHF. CDR3 sequence (DNA): TGCGCCAGCAGTGATTATATAGTCACTTCACCCCTCCACTTC.

The CDR3 nucleotides are TGTGCCAGCTCACCAGGGACTAGTATCACAGATACGCAGTATTTT. This translates into CASSPGTSITDTQYF. The J gene is TRBJ2-3, the V gene TRBV18, with 8 bases lining up with TRBD2. The germline V gene encodes CDR1 KGHSH and CDR2 LQKENI. J lost 2 bases, V lost 2 bases, and 3 bases had no gene match. The CDR3 contains 15 residues.

This clone was found a few times. The chain couples TRBV4-1 to TRBJ2-5; 8 bases agree with TRBD2. Trimming cost V 1 base and J 4 bases; bases outside gene matches: 8. This CDR3 has 16 residues. CDR1 is MGHRA, CDR2 YSYEKL, per germline. The CDR3 nucleotides read TGCGCCAGCAGCCAAGTTCTTGGCCTAGCGGGAGAGACCCAGTACTTC. The encoded protein is CASSQVLGLAGETQYF.

This clone was recorded a few times. V usage is TRBV6-5 and J usage is TRBJ2-7, with 7 positions matching TRBD1. The germline V gene has CDR1 MNHEY and CDR2 SVGAGI. The CDR3 loop spans 13 amino acids. Trimming at V came to 6 bases and at J to 4 bases, leaving 6 bases not matched to a gene. CDR3 in amino acids: CASRGGPGYEQYF. CDR3 in DNA: TGTGCCAGCAGAGGGGGCCCAGGGTACGAGCAGTACTTC.

The sample holds a few counts of this clone. The chain combines TRBV6-5 with TRBJ2-7, with D possibly being TRBD1 (8 bases). Trimming took 5 bases from V and 6 from J, leaving 17 bases between them. Germline loops: CDR1 MNHEY, CDR2 SVGAGI. The CDR3 runs to 14 residues. CDR3 residues: CASSPGQGGAEQYF. Written as DNA, the CDR3 is TGTGCCAGCAGTCCCGGACAGGGAGGGGCCGAGCAGTACTTC.